The 8 T cell receptor beta chains in this list originate from one sample, sequenced in a study of shared T cell receptors in the human thymus. The repertoire was sequenced with immunoSEQ multiplex PCR; TCRdb's copy has only in-frame clones and lacks some. Of 700,000 or so clones in the sample, over 75% were seen once. The sample was also linked to a second study, of human thymus T cells.

The sample comprised thymocytes. These TCRs come from a girl younger than two with a congenital heart defect.

The CDR3 DNA is TGTGCCACCAGCAGACCTGGTCCCGGGAAGGGTCAGCCCCAGCATTTT. Protein product: CATSRPGPGKGQPQHF. The chain has TRBV15 and TRBJ1-5; D is undetermined. Trimming removed 2 bases at V and 6 bases at J, with 17 bases between. CDR3 length equals 16 residues. Looked up from germline, CDR1 is LNHNV and CDR2 is YYDKDF (reference sequence). The full variable domain, in which reference TRBV15 and TRBJ1-5 provide the parts outside the CDR3, is DAMVIQNPRYQVTQFGKPVTLSCSQTLNHNVMYWYQQKSSQAPKLLFHYYDKDFNNEADTPDNFQSRRPNTSFCFLDIRSPGLGDTAMYLCATSRPGPGKGQPQHFGDGTRLSIL.

This chain uses TRBV5-6 with TRBJ1-1, with D hard to call. The CDR3 has 15 amino acids. Germline V CDR1 and CDR2: SGHDT, YYEEEE. Trimming took off 0 bases at V and 4 bases at J, with 13 bases between the two ends. CDR3 in amino acids: CASSLDGLDCTEAFF. CDR3 coding DNA: TGTGCCAGCAGCTTGGACGGGTTAGATTGCACTGAAGCTTTCTTT.

V usage is TRBV27 and J usage is TRBJ1-1, with a weak D call TRBD1 (5 bases). Germline assignment: CDR1 MNHEY and CDR2 SMNVEV (reference sequence). The CDR3 contains 14 residues. Trimming shortened V by 0 bases and J by 3 bases, and 8 bases separated the two germline ends. CDR3 loop: CASSLSSGHTEAFF. The CDR3 nucleotides read TGTGCCAGCAGTTTATCGTCAGGGCACACTGAAGCTTTCTTT.

This chain joins TRBV14 and TRBJ1-1; a weak D match, TRBD1 (6 bases). In germline, CDR1 is SGHDN, CDR2 FVKESK. This CDR3 is 16 amino acids long. Trimming took 0 bases from V and 7 from J, leaving 18 bases between them. The CDR3 coding sequence is TGTGCCAGCAGCCAAGAAGGCAACAGGGCTTACGTTGAAGCTTTCTTT. Translation gives CASSQEGNRAYVEAFF. Full variable domain (remainder filled in from reference TRBV14 and TRBJ1-1): EAGVTQFPSHSVIEKGQTVTLRCDPISGHDNLYWYRRVMGKEIKFLLHFVKESKQDESGMPNNRFLAERTGGTYSTLKVQPAELEDSGVYFCASSQEGNRAYVEAFFGQGTRLTVV.

The chain has TRBV4-1 and TRBJ1-2, with 9 bases lining up with TRBD1. Per germline, CDR1 MGHRA and CDR2 YSYEKL. The CDR3 has 16 residues. With V trimmed by 2 bases and J by 8 bases, 12 bases remained unmatched. The CDR3 is CASSQKRLRQGDGYTF. Here the CDR3 DNA reads TGCGCCAGCAGCCAAAAAAGGCTCCGACAGGGGGACGGCTACACCTTC.

The chain combines TRBV18 with TRBJ2-1; D ambiguous. Germline V gene data show CDR1 as KGHSH and CDR2 as LQKENI. CDR3 length equals 15 residues. Trimming took off 4 bases at V and 7 bases at J, with 17 bases between the two ends. CDR3 in amino acids: CASSLPYAGRNEQFF. The CDR3, as DNA: TGTGCCAGCTCACTCCCTTATGCAGGTCGGAATGAGCAGTTCTTC.

The chain employs TRBV4-2 and TRBJ2-1, with TRBD2 as a possible D gene (5 bases). Trimming cost V 4 bases and J 7 bases, with 17 bases left between them. The CDR3 is 15 amino acids. Germline V lookup: CDR1 LGHNA, CDR2 YNFKEQ. CDR3 nucleotides: TGTGCCAGCAGCCCCTCCCGGGGTATCGCTAATGAGCAGTTCTTC. The encoded protein is CASSPSRGIANEQFF.

The chain couples TRBV4-3 to TRBJ1-4, with TRBD1 matching 9 bases. V was pared by 4 bases and J by 8 bases, with 11 bases of the junction left unmatched. Per germline, CDR1 LGHNA and CDR2 YSLEER. The CDR3 sequence is 16 residues long. CDR3 DNA: TGCGCCAGCAGCCCCAGAGTACAGGGGGCCGGGGAAAAACTGTTTTTT. Amino acid sequence: CASSPRVQGAGEKLFF.